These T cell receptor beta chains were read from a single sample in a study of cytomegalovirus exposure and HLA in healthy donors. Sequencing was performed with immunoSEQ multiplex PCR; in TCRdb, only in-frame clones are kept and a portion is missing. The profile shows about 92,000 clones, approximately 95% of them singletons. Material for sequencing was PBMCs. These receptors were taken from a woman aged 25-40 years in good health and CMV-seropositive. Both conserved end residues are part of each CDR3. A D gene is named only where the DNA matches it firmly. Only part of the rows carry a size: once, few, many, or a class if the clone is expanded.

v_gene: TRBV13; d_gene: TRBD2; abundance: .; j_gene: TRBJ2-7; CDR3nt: TGTGCCAGCAGCCTTGGACTAGCGGGAGGGCCTGGCGAGCAGTACTTC; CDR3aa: CASSLGLAGGPGEQYF
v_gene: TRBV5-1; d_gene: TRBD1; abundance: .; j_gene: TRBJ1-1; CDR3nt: TGCGCCAGCAGCCCCCGGACAGGGATGAACACTGAAGCTTTCTTT; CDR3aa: CASSPRTGMNTEAFF
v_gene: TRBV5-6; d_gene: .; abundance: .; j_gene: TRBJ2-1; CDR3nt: TGTGCCAGCAGCCTGGGGGAGGAGCAGTTCTTC; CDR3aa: CASSLGEEQFF
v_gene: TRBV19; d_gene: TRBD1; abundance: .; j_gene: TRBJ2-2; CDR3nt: TGTGCCAGTAGTACCCACCGGACAGGGGGGACCGGGGAGCTGTTTTTT; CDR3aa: CASSTHRTGGTGELFF
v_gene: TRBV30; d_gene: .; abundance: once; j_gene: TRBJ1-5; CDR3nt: TGTGCCTGGAGCCCCGGAAGGGGGCAGCCCCAGCATTTT; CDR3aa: CAWSPGRGQPQHF
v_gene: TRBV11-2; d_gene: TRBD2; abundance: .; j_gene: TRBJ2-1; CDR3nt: TGTGCCAGCAGCTCCTCGAGGGTTGCGGGAGGGCCCGATGAGCAGTTCTTC; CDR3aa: CASSSSRVAGGPDEQFF
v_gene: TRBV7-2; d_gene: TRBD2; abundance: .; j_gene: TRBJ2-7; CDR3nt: TGTGCCAGCAGCCCACGGACTAGCGGGAGCCATTACGAGCAGTACTTC; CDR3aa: CASSPRTSGSHYEQYF
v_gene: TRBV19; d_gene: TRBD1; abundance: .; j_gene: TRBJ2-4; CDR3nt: TGTGCCAGTAGTAAAGACAGGGATCGGAACATTCAGTACTTC; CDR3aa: CASSKDRDRNIQYF
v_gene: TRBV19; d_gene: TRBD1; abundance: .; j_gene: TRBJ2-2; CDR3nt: TGTGCCAGTATTACCCTCGGCAGGGGGCGGCCGAACACCGGGGAGCTGTTTTTT; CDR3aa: CASITLGRGRPNTGELFF
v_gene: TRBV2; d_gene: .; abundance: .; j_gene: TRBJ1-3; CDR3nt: TGTGCCAGCTTAAGCGGTAGCTCTGGAAACACCATATATTTT; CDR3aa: CASLSGSSGNTIYF
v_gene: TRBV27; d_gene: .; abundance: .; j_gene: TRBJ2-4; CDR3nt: TGTGCCAGCAGCCACTCCGGTATGGACCAGGGTGCCCTTCGGTACTTC; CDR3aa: CASSHSGMDQGALRYF
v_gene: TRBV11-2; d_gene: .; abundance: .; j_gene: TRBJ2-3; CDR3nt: TGTGCCAGCAGCTTAGAGCGGTACACAGATACGCAGTATTTT; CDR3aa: CASSLERYTDTQYF
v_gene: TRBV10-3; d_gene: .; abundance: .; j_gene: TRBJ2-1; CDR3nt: TGTGCCATCAGTGAGGAAATAGCGGTTGGAACCTACAATGAGCAGTTCTTC; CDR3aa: CAISEEIAVGTYNEQFF
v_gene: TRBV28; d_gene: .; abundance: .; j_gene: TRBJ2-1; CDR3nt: TGTGCCAGCAGTTCGAACCGAGTGAAACGTGATGAGCAGTTCTTC; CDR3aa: CASSSNRVKRDEQFF
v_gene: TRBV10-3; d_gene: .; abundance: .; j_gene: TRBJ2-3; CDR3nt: TGTGCCATCACTCCCTCAGGGGGGAGCACAGATACGCAGTATTTT; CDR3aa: CAITPSGGSTDTQYF
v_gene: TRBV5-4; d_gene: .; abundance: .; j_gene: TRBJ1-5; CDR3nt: TGTGCCAGCAGCTTGCCAGAACCTGCCAGGTTTTCTAGCAATCAGCCCCAGCATTTT; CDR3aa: CASSLPEPARFSSNQPQHF
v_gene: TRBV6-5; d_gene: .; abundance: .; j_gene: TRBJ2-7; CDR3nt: TGTGCCAGCAGTTACTCGGGGACAACCCACGAGCAGTACTTC; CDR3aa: CASSYSGTTHEQYF
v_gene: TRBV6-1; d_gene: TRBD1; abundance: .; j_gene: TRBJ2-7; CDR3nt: TGTGCCAGCATGAGCCGGGACAGGGGTCACTACGAGCAGTACTTC; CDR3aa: CASMSRDRGHYEQYF
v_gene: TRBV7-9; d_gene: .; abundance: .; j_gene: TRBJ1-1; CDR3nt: TGTGCCAGCAGCTGGAACATCCTAGCTGAAGCTTTCTTT; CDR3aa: CASSWNILAEAFF
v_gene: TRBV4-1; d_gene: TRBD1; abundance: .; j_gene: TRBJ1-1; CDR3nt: TGCGCCAGCAGCCACCCCCGGGACAGGGGATGGAACACTGAAGCTTTCTTT; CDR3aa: CASSHPRDRGWNTEAFF
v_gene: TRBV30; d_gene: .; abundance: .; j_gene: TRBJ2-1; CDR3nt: TGTGCCTGGAGTAGCTATGGTGAGCAGTTCTTC; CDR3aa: CAWSSYGEQFF
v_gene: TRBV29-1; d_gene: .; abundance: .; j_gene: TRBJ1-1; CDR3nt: TGCAGCGTAGTCAGCGGCTTTGGGGACACTGAAGCTTTCTTT; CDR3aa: CSVVSGFGDTEAFF
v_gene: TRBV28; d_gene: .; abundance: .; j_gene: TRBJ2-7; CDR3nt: TGTGCCAGCAGTCGCCCTGGGAGCGGATTCCGAGGCTCCGAGCAGTACTTC; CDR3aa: CASSRPGSGFRGSEQYF
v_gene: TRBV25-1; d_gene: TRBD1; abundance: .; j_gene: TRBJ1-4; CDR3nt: TGTGCCAGCAGAGAGACAGGGTTCAATGAAAAACTGTTTTTT; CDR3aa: CASRETGFNEKLFF
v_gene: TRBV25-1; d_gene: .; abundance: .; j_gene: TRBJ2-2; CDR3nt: TGTGCCAGCAGTGAAAACAGGGTTTACACCGGGGAGCTGTTTTTT; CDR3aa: CASSENRVYTGELFF
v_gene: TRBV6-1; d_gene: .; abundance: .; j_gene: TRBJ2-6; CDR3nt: TGTGCCAGCAGTGATGGCAGGCTTGGGGCCAACGTCCTGACTTTC; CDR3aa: CASSDGRLGANVLTF
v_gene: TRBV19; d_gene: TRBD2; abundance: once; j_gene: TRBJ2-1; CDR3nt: TGTGCCAGTAGTATCCGCGGGGGTGAGCAGTTCTTC; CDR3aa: CASSIRGGEQFF
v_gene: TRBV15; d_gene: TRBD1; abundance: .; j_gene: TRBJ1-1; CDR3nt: TGTGCCACCAGCCGAGGACAGGGATCCACTGAAGCTTTCTTT; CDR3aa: CATSRGQGSTEAFF
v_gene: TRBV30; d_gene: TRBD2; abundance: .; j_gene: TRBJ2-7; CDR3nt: TGTGCCTGGAGTGCGGGACTAGCGGGAGGGCGAGGCGAGCAGTACTTC; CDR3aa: CAWSAGLAGGRGEQYF
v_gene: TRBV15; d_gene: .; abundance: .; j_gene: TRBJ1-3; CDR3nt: TGTGCCACCAGCAGAGAATTGGGACTAAACACCATATATTTT; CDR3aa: CATSRELGLNTIYF
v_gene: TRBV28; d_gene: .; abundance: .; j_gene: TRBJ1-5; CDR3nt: TGTGCCAGCGGCTGGACAGCCAACAATCAGCCCCAGCATTTT; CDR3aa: CASGWTANNQPQHF
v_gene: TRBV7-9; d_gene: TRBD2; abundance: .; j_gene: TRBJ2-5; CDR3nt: TGTGCCAGCAGCTTAGCGCTTGCGGGAGGGGCCCTACAAGAGACCCAGTACTTC; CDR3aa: CASSLALAGGALQETQYF
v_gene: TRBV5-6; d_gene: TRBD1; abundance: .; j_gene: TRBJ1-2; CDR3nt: TGTGCCAGCAGCTGGGGGACAGGGGGCCCTAACTATGGCTACACCTTC; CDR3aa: CASSWGTGGPNYGYTF
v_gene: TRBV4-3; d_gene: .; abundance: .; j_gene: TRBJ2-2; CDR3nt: TGCGCCAGCAGCCAAGCGGGGACCGGGGAGCTGTTTTTT; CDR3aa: CASSQAGTGELFF
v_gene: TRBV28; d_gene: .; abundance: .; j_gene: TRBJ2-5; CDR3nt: TGTGCCAGCAGTCCCCCAGGGACACAAGAGACCCAGTACTTC; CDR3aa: CASSPPGTQETQYF
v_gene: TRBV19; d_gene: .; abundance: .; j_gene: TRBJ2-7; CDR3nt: TGTGCCAGTAGGCGCGGGACGGGAGCCTACGAGCAGTACTTC; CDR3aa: CASRRGTGAYEQYF
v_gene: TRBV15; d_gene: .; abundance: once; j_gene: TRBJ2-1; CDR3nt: TGTGCCACCAGCAGGCGAAGCGGAAGCTCCTACAATGAGCAGTTCTTC; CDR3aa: CATSRRSGSSYNEQFF
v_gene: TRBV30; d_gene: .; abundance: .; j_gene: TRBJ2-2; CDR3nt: TGTGCCTGGAGTGTACCTAGCAATGAGCTGTTTTTT; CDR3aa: CAWSVPSNELFF